The 5 T cell receptor beta chains below were found in one sample sequenced in a study of CD8 T cells in Susac syndrome. An amount of RNA that ranged from roughly 0.45 to 1 ug was reverse transcribed with random hexamers. TCRdb reanalysed the immunoSEQ multiplex PCR reads using MiXCR and keeps one entry per CDR3 protein. The table lists 180,000 or so distinct CDR3 sequences, about 95% of them singletons, with 0.08% to 0.11% in the top ten. Sequencing input: CD4+ T cells from PBMCs. The receptors stem from a human donor in good health.

V gene TRBV27 combines with J gene TRBJ2-1; no reliable D call. The CDR3 is 16 residues long. Between the trimmed V and J ends, which lost 3 bases and 5 bases, there was a span of 17 bases. CDR1 is MNHEY, CDR2 SMNVEV, per germline (reference sequence). CDR3 protein: CASSFPRSLTHNEQFF. The CDR3 DNA is TGTGCCAGCAGTTTTCCGCGGAGTCTAACCCACAATGAGCAGTTCTTC.

The rearrangement joins TRBV19 to TRBJ2-7, with 10 bases that match TRBD2. The CDR3 consists of 15 residues. V lost 6 bases to trimming and J lost 3 bases; unmatched junction nucleotides: 8. Germline assignment: CDR1 LNHDA and CDR2 SQIVND (reference sequence). The CDR3 region has the DNA TGTGCCAGTAGAGGGACTAGCGAGATGATCTACGAGCAGTACTTC. Its translation: CASRGTSEMIYEQYF.

The chain links TRBV28 to TRBJ2-7; 8 bases agree with TRBD1. The germline V gene encodes CDR1 MDHEN and CDR2 SYDVKM. Trimming took 5 bases from V and 7 from J; bases not matched to a gene: 13. CDR3 length: 15 amino acids. The CDR3 DNA reads TGTGCCAGCAGTCTCCGGACAGGGCTTTTGGGAGAGCAGTACTTC. It is translated as CASSLRTGLLGEQYF.

This sequence joins TRBV20-1 and TRBJ1-1, with D perhaps matching TRBD1 (6 bases). V was shortened by 5 bases and J by 4 bases, with 20 bases between the two germline ends. CDR1 is DFQATT and CDR2 is SNEGSKA in the germline V gene (reference sequence). This CDR3 has 15 amino acids. This CDR3 is CSAGRGGLGPTEAFF. The CDR3 nucleotides are TGCAGTGCTGGAAGAGGGGGACTCGGCCCCACTGAAGCTTTCTTT.

Here the CDR3 reads CASGPERGTGELFF. In DNA, the CDR3 is TGTGCTAGTGGTCCTGAGCGGGGCACCGGGGAGCTGTTTTTT. The chain couples TRBV12-5 to TRBJ2-2; 7 bases match TRBD2. Germline loops: CDR1 LGHNT, CDR2 FRNRAP. With 5 bases clipped from V and 4 bases from J, the junction kept 4 bases outside the gene matches. The CDR3 consists of 14 residues. Looking up the rest from reference TRBV12-5 and TRBJ2-2 gives the full variable domain: DARVTQTPRHKVTEMGQEVTMRCQPILGHNTVFWYRQTMMQGLELLAYFRNRAPLDDSGMPKDRFSAEMPDATLATLKIQPSEPRDSAVYFCASGPERGTGELFFGEGSRLTVL.